The rows below give T cell receptor beta chains drawn from one sample of a study of blood T cell repertoires in COVID-19. Some clones are missing from TCRdb's copy, which holds only in-frame ones; the method was immunoSEQ multiplex PCR. The repertoire holds 150,000 to 200,000 clones, with approximately 80% as singletons. Sequenced material: PBMCs or T cells enriched from blood (not recorded which). These TCRs come from a man aged 50 or older who had recovered from COVID-19. Both conserved end residues are part of each CDR3. Each record gives: clone size, D gene, J gene, V gene, CDR3 protein, CDR3 DNA. D genes are given only for firm matches. The listing skips clone size in some rows; elsewhere it reads once, few, many or a size class.

NA | NA | TRBJ2-7 | TRBV19 | CASSKPGPVRQQYF | TGTGCCAGTAGTAAGCCAGGTCCTGTTCGTCAGCAGTACTTC
once | TRBD2 | TRBJ2-1 | TRBV27 | CASPSGVYNEQFF | TGTGCCAGCCCTAGCGGGGTATACAATGAGCAGTTCTTC
NA | TRBD2 | TRBJ2-1 | TRBV6-5 | CASSYVGLANEQFF | TGTGCCAGCAGTTACGTCGGACTAGCAAATGAGCAGTTCTTC
NA | TRBD2 | TRBJ2-2 | TRBV29-1 | CSVVLAGNTGELFF | TGCAGCGTTGTCCTAGCGGGGAACACCGGGGAGCTGTTTTTT
NA | TRBD1 | TRBJ2-7 | TRBV5-4 | CASSYGQAYEQYF | TGTGCCAGCAGCTACGGACAGGCATACGAGCAGTACTTC
NA | TRBD2 | TRBJ2-1 | TRBV7-3 | CASSSSGTSGSNEQFF | TGTGCCAGCAGCTCCTCCGGGACTAGCGGCTCGAATGAGCAGTTCTTC
NA | TRBD2 | TRBJ2-3 | TRBV24-1 | CATSETSGLSADTQYF | TGTGCCACCAGTGAGACTAGCGGGCTGTCGGCAGATACGCAGTATTTT
NA | NA | TRBJ2-7 | TRBV28 | CASSLGGSYEQYF | TGTGCCAGCAGTCTGGGGGGCTCCTACGAGCAGTACTTC
NA | NA | TRBJ2-5 | TRBV7-2 | CASSSNGLQETQYF | TGTGCCAGCAGCTCGAATGGCTTACAAGAGACCCAGTACTTC
NA | TRBD1 | TRBJ2-2 | TRBV18 | CASSSQTGSTGELFF | TGTGCCAGCTCATCTCAGACAGGGTCCACCGGGGAGCTGTTTTTT
NA | TRBD1 | TRBJ1-2 | TRBV9 | CASSATQGIPGYTF | TGTGCCAGCAGCGCCACACAGGGGATCCCTGGCTACACCTTC
NA | TRBD1 | TRBJ1-5 | TRBV15 | CATSRVLGGPADNQPQHF | TGTGCCACCAGCAGAGTCCTAGGGGGCCCCGCCGACAATCAGCCCCAGCATTTT
NA | TRBD1 | TRBJ2-7 | TRBV11-2 | CASSLGTAYEQYF | TGTGCCAGCAGCCTTGGGACAGCCTACGAGCAGTACTTC
few | NA | TRBJ2-7 | TRBV28 | CASIGGGRYEQYF | TGTGCCAGCATAGGAGGGGGCAGGTACGAGCAGTACTTC
NA | NA | TRBJ2-1 | TRBV6-1 | CASSEPAVTNEQFF | TGTGCCAGCAGTGAACCCGCCGTTACTAATGAGCAGTTCTTC
few | NA | TRBJ2-2 | TRBV28 | CASSTQGLAGELFF | TGTGCCAGCAGTACCCAGGGGTTGGCCGGGGAGCTGTTTTTT
NA | NA | TRBJ2-7 | TRBV28 | CASRTQGNEQYF | TGTGCCAGCAGAACACAGGGTAACGAGCAGTACTTC
NA | NA | TRBJ2-3 | TRBV7-9 | CASSWGGGGVSDTQYF | TGTGCCAGCAGCTGGGGGGGCGGCGGGGTGTCAGATACGCAGTATTTT
NA | TRBD2 | TRBJ2-1 | TRBV28 | CASSSQLAGRYNEQFF | TGTGCCAGCAGTTCTCAGTTAGCGGGGAGATACAATGAGCAGTTCTTC
NA | NA | TRBJ1-5 | TRBV7-3 | CASSPYTGPQHF | TGTGCCAGCAGCCCCTATACGGGACCCCAGCATTTT
NA | NA | TRBJ1-4 | TRBV19 | CASTHKQTNEKLFF | TGTGCCAGTACCCACAAACAAACTAATGAAAAACTGTTTTTT
NA | TRBD1 | TRBJ2-7 | TRBV5-1 | CASSPDMGQTYEQYF | TGCGCCAGCAGCCCGGACATGGGACAGACCTACGAGCAGTACTTC
NA | NA | TRBJ1-1 | TRBV19 | CAAKDMNTEAFF | TGTGCCGCTAAGGACATGAACACTGAAGCTTTCTTT
few | TRBD1 | TRBJ2-4 | TRBV5-4 | CASSLGGQGGPIQYF | TGTGCCAGCAGCTTGGGAGGACAGGGGGGTCCCATTCAGTACTTC
NA | NA | TRBJ1-6 | TRBV27 | CASRVFGPRKNNSPLHF | TGTGCCAGCAGGGTATTTGGGCCCAGGAAAAATAATTCACCCCTCCACTTT
NA | TRBD1 | TRBJ1-1 | TRBV2 | CARGTGPEAFF | TGTGCCAGAGGGACAGGGCCTGAAGCTTTCTTT
NA | NA | TRBJ1-2 | TRBV5-1 | CASSPWTVANYGYTF | TGCGCCAGCAGCCCCTGGACAGTAGCTAACTATGGCTACACCTTC
NA | NA | TRBJ2-7 | TRBV7-9 | CASSSGQSYEQYF | TGTGCCAGCAGCTCCGGACAGAGTTACGAGCAGTACTTC
NA | NA | TRBJ1-2 | TRBV19 | CASSLAGGHFANYGYTF | TGTGCCAGTAGTCTAGCGGGAGGTCACTTCGCTAACTATGGCTACACCTTC
NA | TRBD2 | TRBJ2-3 | TRBV5-1 | CASSLSAGRTDTQYF | TGCGCCAGCAGCTTGTCAGCGGGGCGGACAGATACGCAGTATTTT
NA | TRBD1 | TRBJ2-5 | TRBV6-4 | CASSDSALDRPQETQYF | TGTGCCAGCAGTGACTCGGCTTTGGACAGGCCCCAAGAGACCCAGTACTTC
NA | NA | TRBJ2-7 | TRBV27 | CASSLGAPYEQYF | TGTGCCAGCAGTTTAGGGGCCCCCTACGAGCAGTACTTC
NA | NA | TRBJ2-3 | TRBV29-1 | CSVEVVSRSTDTQYF | TGCAGCGTTGAAGTCGTTTCTCGTAGCACAGATACGCAGTATTTT
NA | NA | TRBJ2-1 | TRBV7-7 | CASSLGLLNEQFF | TGTGCTAGCAGCTTGGGACTCCTCAATGAGCAGTTCTTC
NA | NA | TRBJ2-3 | TRBV7-2 | CASSLTVTSTDTQYF | TGTGCCAGCAGCTTGACAGTTACTAGCACAGATACGCAGTATTTT
once | NA | TRBJ1-2 | TRBV11-2 | CASSLGPGNYGYTF | TGTGCCAGCAGCTTAGGCCCAGGGAACTATGGCTACACCTTC
NA | NA | TRBJ2-7 | TRBV5-1 | CASSLVTISPYEQYF | TGCGCCAGCAGCTTGGTGACAATAAGTCCCTACGAGCAGTACTTC
NA | NA | TRBJ2-3 | TRBV19 | CASSILSTSTDTQYF | TGTGCCAGTAGTATACTCTCTACTAGCACAGATACGCAGTATTTT
NA | NA | TRBJ2-7 | TRBV28 | CASRPPVQPEQYF | TGTGCCAGCAGACCACCGGTACAGCCCGAGCAGTACTTC
once | TRBD2 | TRBJ2-1 | TRBV18 | CASSSLAGQYNEQFF | TGTGCCAGCTCGTCACTAGCGGGACAGTACAATGAGCAGTTCTTC
NA | TRBD2 | TRBJ2-2 | TRBV6-5 | CASSWTSGGSGELFF | TGTGCCAGCAGTTGGACTAGCGGGGGTTCCGGGGAGCTGTTTTTT
once | TRBD2 | TRBJ2-2 | TRBV7-6 | CASSSWGGSGTGELFF | TGTGCCAGCAGCTCATGGGGCGGGAGCGGTACCGGGGAGCTGTTTTTT
NA | NA | TRBJ2-1 | TRBV4-1 | CASSQPPNNEQFF | TGCGCCAGCAGCCAACCCCCCAACAATGAGCAGTTCTTC
NA | TRBD2 | TRBJ2-5 | TRBV6-4 | CASSDLSRTSGSRETQYF | TGTGCCAGCAGTGACCTGAGCAGGACTAGCGGATCTCGGGAGACCCAGTACTTC
NA | TRBD2 | TRBJ2-7 | TRBV9 | CASSPSGDVYEQYF | TGTGCCAGCAGCCCTAGCGGGGATGTTTACGAGCAGTACTTC
few | TRBD1 | TRBJ2-3 | TRBV6-5 | CASYPDRASTDTQYF | TGTGCCAGCTATCCCGACAGGGCTAGCACAGATACGCAGTATTTT
NA | TRBD2 | TRBJ2-5 | TRBV19 | CASSISREGRTQYF | TGTGCCAGTAGTATATCGCGGGAGGGCCGGACCCAGTACTTC
NA | NA | TRBJ1-1 | TRBV6-5 | CASSYGRDYMNTEAFF | TGTGCCAGCAGTTACGGCAGGGACTACATGAACACTGAAGCTTTCTTT
NA | NA | TRBJ2-2 | TRBV9 | CASSSRDFPNTGELFF | TGTGCCAGCAGCTCTAGGGACTTCCCGAACACCGGGGAGCTGTTTTTT